This TCR beta chain comes out of a study of T cells in Graves' hyperthyroidism and ophthalmopathy. The cohort's ophthalmopathy patients, a group with duration under 3 months, had a Clinical Activity Score of at least 3 and a NOSPECS grade of at least 4. PBMCs were sourced from more than 7.5 ml fresh peripheral blood. V gave up 7 bases and J gave up 5 bases, with 11 bases separating them. Per germline, CDR1 MDHEN and CDR2 SYDVKM. This CDR3 comprises 12 residues. About this clonotype: Its antigen is currently unknown.

Study results and limitations: Progression to ophthalmopathy was predicted a median of approximately 6.4 months early. Researchers report that a 13 V-J model separated ophthalmopathy from stable hyperthyroidism.

TCR beta CDR3 regions were amplified from RNA. When the TCR CDR3 underwent first-round RT-PCR, the HTBI primer set was used. TCRdb fed the multiplex PCR reads into MiXCR, producing one record per CDR3 protein. The sample consists of approximately 600,000 distinct CDR3 sequences, 13% to 15% of them appearing once. This chain uses TRBV28 with TRBJ2-5; no definite D call. The TCR sequence derives from a young woman with Graves' ophthalmopathy. The sequenced sample consisted of blood. The CDR3 bases are TGTGCCAGCAATAAGGGTCGCGAGACCCAGTACTTC. Its protein is CASNKGRETQYF.